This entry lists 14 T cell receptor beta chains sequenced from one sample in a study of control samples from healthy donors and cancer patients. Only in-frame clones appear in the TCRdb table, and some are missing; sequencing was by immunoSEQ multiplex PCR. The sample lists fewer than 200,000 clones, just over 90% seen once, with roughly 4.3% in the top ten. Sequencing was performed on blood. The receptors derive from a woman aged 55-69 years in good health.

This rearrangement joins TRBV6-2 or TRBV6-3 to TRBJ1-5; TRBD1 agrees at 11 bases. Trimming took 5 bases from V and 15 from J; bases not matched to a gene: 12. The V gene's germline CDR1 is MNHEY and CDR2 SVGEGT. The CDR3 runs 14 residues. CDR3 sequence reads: CASSPGTGGIRRHF. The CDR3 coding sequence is TGTGCCAGCAGTCCCGGGACAGGGGGGATCCGAAGGCATTTT.

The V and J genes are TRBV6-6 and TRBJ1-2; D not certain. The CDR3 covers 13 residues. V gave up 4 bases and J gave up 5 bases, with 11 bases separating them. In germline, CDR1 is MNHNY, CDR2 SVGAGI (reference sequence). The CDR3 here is CASSLQVGYGYTF. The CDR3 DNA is TGTGCCAGCAGTTTGCAGGTGGGGTATGGCTACACCTTC.

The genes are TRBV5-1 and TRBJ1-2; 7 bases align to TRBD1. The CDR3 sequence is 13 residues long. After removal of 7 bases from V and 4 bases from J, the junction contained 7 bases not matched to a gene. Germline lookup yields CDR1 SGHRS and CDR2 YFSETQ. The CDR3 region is CASGSGTAYGYTF. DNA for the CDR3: TGCGCCAGCGGTTCTGGGACAGCCTATGGCTACACCTTC.

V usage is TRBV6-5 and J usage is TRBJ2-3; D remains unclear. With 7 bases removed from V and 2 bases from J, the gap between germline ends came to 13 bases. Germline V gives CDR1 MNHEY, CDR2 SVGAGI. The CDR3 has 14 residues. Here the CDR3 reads CASTVQAITDTQYF. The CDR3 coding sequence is TGTGCCAGCACCGTCCAGGCTATCACAGATACGCAGTATTTT.

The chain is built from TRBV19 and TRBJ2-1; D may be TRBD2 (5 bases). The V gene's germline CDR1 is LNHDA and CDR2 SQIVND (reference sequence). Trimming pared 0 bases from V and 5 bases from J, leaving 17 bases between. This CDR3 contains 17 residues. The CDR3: CASSIDLGLGGNNEQFF. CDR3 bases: TGTGCCAGTAGTATAGATCTTGGTCTTGGAGGAAACAATGAGCAGTTCTTC.

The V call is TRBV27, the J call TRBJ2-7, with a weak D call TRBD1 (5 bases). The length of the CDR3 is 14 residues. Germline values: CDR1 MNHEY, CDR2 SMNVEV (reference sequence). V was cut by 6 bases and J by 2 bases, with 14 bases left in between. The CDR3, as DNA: TGTGCCAGCAGGGATCGACAGCCACCCTACGAGCAGTACTTC. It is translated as CASRDRQPPYEQYF.

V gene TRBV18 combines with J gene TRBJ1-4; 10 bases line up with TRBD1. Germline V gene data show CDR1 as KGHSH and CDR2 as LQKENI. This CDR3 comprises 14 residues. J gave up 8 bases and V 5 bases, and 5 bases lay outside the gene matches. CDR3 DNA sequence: TGTGCCAGCTCATCCGGGACAGGGGTCGAAAAACTGTTTTTT. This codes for CASSSGTGVEKLFF. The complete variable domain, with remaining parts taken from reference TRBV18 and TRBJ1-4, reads NAGVMQNPRHLVRRRGQEARLRCSPMKGHSHVYWYRQLPEEGLKFMVYLQKENIIDESGMPKERFSAEFPKEGPSILRIQQVVRGDSAAYFCASSSGTGVEKLFFGSGTQLSVL.

The CDR3 DNA reads as TGTGCCAGCAGCCCGGAACAGGGGATTAATGAAAAACTGTTTTTT. It codes for CASSPEQGINEKLFF. This rearrangement joins TRBV7-6 to TRBJ1-4; 7 bases are a match to TRBD1. Germline V gives CDR1 SGHVS, CDR2 FNYEAQ. With 5 bases clipped from V and 4 bases from J, the junction kept 7 bases outside the gene matches. The CDR3 consists of 15 residues.

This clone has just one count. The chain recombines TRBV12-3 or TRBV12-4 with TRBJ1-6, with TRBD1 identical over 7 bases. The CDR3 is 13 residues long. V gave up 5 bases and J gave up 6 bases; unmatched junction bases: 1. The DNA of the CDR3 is TGTGCCAGCAGTGACAGGGCTAATTCACCCCTCCACTTT. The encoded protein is CASSDRANSPLHF.

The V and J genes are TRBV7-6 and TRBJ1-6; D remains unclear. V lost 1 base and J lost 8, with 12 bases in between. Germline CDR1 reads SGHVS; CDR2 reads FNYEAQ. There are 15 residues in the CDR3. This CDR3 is CASSLGTAGYSPLHF. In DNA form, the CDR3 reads TGTGCCAGCAGCTTAGGGACGGCCGGATATTCACCCCTCCACTTT.

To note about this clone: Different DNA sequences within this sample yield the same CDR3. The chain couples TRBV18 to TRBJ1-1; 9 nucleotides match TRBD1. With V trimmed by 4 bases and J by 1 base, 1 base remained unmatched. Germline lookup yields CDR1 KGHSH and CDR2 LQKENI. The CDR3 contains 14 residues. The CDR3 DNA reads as TGTGCCAGCTCACAGGGACAGGGGAACACTGAAGCTTTCTTT. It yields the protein CASSQGQGNTEAFF.

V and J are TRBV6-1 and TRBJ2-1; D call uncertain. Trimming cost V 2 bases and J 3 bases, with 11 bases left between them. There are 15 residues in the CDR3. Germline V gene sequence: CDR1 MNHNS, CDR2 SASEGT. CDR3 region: CASSEPLGGYNEQFF. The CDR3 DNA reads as TGTGCCAGCAGTGAACCTCTAGGTGGCTACAATGAGCAGTTCTTC.

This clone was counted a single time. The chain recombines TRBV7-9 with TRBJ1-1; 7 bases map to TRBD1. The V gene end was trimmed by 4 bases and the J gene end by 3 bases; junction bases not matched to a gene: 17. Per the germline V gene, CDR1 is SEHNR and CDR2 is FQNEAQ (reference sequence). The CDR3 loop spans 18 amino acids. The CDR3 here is CASSSLFETGKEDTEAFF. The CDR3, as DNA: TGTGCCAGCAGCTCCCTTTTCGAGACAGGGAAGGAGGACACTGAAGCTTTCTTT.

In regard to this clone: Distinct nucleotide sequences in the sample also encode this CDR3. Written as DNA, the CDR3 is TGTGCCAGCAGCTTGGGCAATGAGCAGTTCTTC. This translates into CASSLGNEQFF. The chain combines TRBV7-6 with TRBJ2-1; D is ambiguous. This CDR3 is 11 amino acids long. V lost 3 bases, J lost 6 bases, and 3 bases lay in between. Germline values: CDR1 SGHVS, CDR2 FNYEAQ.